These 17 T cell receptor beta chains share one sample of origin, sequenced in a study of radiotherapy plus CTLA-4 blockade in lung cancer (dated by TCRdb to 2016 to 2019). The protocol used for the library was the immunoSEQ multiplex PCR assay. TCRdb took this table from immuneACCESS and kept in-frame rearrangements with V and J called. Such tables lack part of the clones; where checked against another copy, unresolved V genes explain under half of the gap, and the rest is unexplained. Present in this sample are 50,000 to 85,000 clones, over 80% of which were seen just once. Of the sample, less than 4.5% is held by the ten largest clones. The material was peripheral blood, obtained from a patient treated with radiotherapy plus ipilimumab. The receptors were sampled from a human donor with non-small cell lung cancer who had a partial response to radiotherapy plus ipilimumab.

This chain links TRBV2 with TRBJ2-1, with TRBD2 matching 12 bases. The CDR3 has 15 residues. CDR1 SNHLY and CDR2 FYNNEI come from the germline V gene. Trimming at V came to 4 bases and at J to 8 bases, leaving 6 bases not matched to a gene. CDR3 residues: CASSVTSGRGHEQFF. The CDR3, as DNA: TGTGCCAGCAGTGTGACTAGCGGGAGAGGCCATGAGCAGTTCTTC.

The chain has TRBV5-1 and TRBJ2-1, with 8 bases that match TRBD2. This CDR3 comprises 15 residues. Germline lookup yields CDR1 SGHRS and CDR2 YFSETQ. The ends lost 7 bases at V and 9 bases at J; junction bases unmatched: 15. The CDR3 DNA sequence: TGCGCCAGCGTACGACAAAGCGGGAGTGAGGGTGAGCAGTTCTTC. This codes for CASVRQSGSEGEQFF.

V usage is TRBV19 and J usage is TRBJ1-1; D gene unclear. Germline V gene sequence: CDR1 LNHDA, CDR2 SQIVND (reference sequence). The CDR3 extends over 16 amino acids. Between the trimmed V and J ends, which lost 6 bases and 0 bases, there was a span of 17 bases. The chain's CDR3 is CASSRPIGPLNTEAFF. The DNA of the CDR3 is TGTGCCAGTAGCCGTCCAATTGGGCCCTTGAACACTGAAGCTTTCTTT.

J is TRBJ2-4 and V is TRBV19, with 7 bases that match TRBD1. The V segment lost 1 base and the J segment 6 bases; nucleotides outside the gene matches: 3. The germline gives CDR1 LNHDA, CDR2 SQIVND (reference sequence). The CDR3 spans 14 residues. The CDR3, as DNA: TGTGCCAGTAGTATAGGAGGGGGCGGAAACATTCAGTACTTC. It encodes CASSIGGGGNIQYF.

This clone appeared a single time. The chain uses TRBV28 and TRBJ2-7; TRBD1 agrees at 7 bases. Germline CDR1 MDHEN, CDR2 SYDVKM. Losses at the gene ends were 4 bases for V and 4 bases for J; bases not matched to a gene: 13. The length of the CDR3 is 16 residues. Here the CDR3 DNA reads TGTGCCAGCAGTTCTACCTCAGGACAGGAGAGGTACGAGCAGTACTTC. Translation: CASSSTSGQERYEQYF. Full variable domain (missing parts from reference TRBV28 and TRBJ2-7): DVKVTQSSRYLVKRTGEKVFLECVQDMDHENMFWYRQDPGLGLRLIYFSYDVKMKEKGDIPEGYSVSREKKERFSLILESASTNQTSMYLCASSSTSGQERYEQYFGPGTRLTVT.

V gene TRBV7-8 combines with J gene TRBJ2-7; 8 nucleotides match TRBD2. This CDR3 is built from 13 residues. V shed 2 bases and J 4 bases; nucleotides not matched to a gene: 1. Looked up from germline, CDR1 is SGHVS and CDR2 is FQNEAQ. This CDR3 is CASSLSGSYEQYF. The CDR3 DNA follows: TGTGCCAGCAGCTTAAGCGGGAGTTACGAGCAGTACTTC.

The chain has TRBV7-9 and TRBJ2-5; 8 bases agree with TRBD1. Trimming removed 0 bases from V and 3 bases from J; junction bases left unmatched: 6. CDR1 SEHNR and CDR2 FQNEAQ come from the germline V gene (reference sequence). This CDR3 spans 16 amino acids. CDR3 residues: CASSLALGQGEETQYF. The CDR3 DNA reads as TGTGCCAGCAGCTTAGCGCTAGGACAGGGAGAAGAGACCCAGTACTTC.

The rearrangement joins TRBV7-2 to TRBJ2-7, with 7 bases that match TRBD2. CDR1 and CDR2 from the germline V gene are SGHTA and FQGNSA. This CDR3 region has 14 residues. J was trimmed by 5 bases and V by 3 bases; bases with no gene match: 7. The CDR3, as DNA: TGTGCCAGCAGCTTCGTGAGCGGGGAGGACGAGCAGTACTTC. Encoded protein: CASSFVSGEDEQYF.

This clone was seen a handful of times. The DNA of the CDR3 is TGTGCCATCAGTGAGTCCGGCGGTCCTAATGAAAAACTGTTTTTT. Translation: CAISESGGPNEKLFF. The genes are TRBV10-3 and TRBJ1-4; D is uncertain. This CDR3 spans 15 amino acids. Between the trimmed V and J ends, which lost 0 bases and 3 bases, there was a span of 8 bases. Germline V gene sequence: CDR1 ENHRY, CDR2 SYGVKD.

The chain is built from TRBV6-1 and TRBJ2-5; 9 nucleotides match TRBD1. Germline loops: CDR1 MNHNS, CDR2 SASEGT. CDR3 length equals 13 residues. J lost 4 bases, V lost 8 bases, and 5 bases had no gene match. CDR3 region: CASRTGVRETQYF. The CDR3 DNA sequence: TGTGCCAGCCGGACAGGGGTTAGAGAGACCCAGTACTTC.

The J gene is TRBJ2-3, the V gene TRBV7-9, with 11 bases fitting TRBD2. V was clipped by 4 bases and J by 3 bases; unmatched bases: 6. The germline V gene encodes CDR1 SEHNR and CDR2 FQNEAQ (reference sequence). The CDR3 consists of 16 residues. CDR3 in amino acids: CASSSTSGSKTDTQYF. CDR3 DNA: TGTGCCAGCAGCTCCACTAGCGGGAGTAAGACAGATACGCAGTATTTT. The whole variable domain, filled in from reference TRBV7-9 and TRBJ2-3, reads DTGVSQNPRHKITKRGQNVTFRCDPISEHNRLYWYRQTLGQGPEFLTYFQNEAQLEKSRLLSDRFSAERPKGSFSTLEIQRTEQGDSAMYLCASSSTSGSKTDTQYFGPGTRLTVL.

This rearrangement joins TRBV5-1 to TRBJ2-5, with D perhaps matching TRBD1 (5 bases). The V and J ends lost 4 bases and 5 bases respectively, with 6 bases between them. The CDR3 has 11 amino acids. The germline V gene has CDR1 SGHRS and CDR2 YFSETQ. The CDR3: CASSRGETQYF. The CDR3 nucleotides read TGCGCCAGCAGCAGGGGTGAGACCCAGTACTTC.

The chain carries TRBV2 and TRBJ2-2; D gene unclear. This CDR3 has 14 residues. Germline CDR1 is SNHLY and CDR2 is FYNNEI. V shed 7 bases and J shed 0 bases, with 9 bases lying between them. CDR3 nucleotide sequence: TGTGCCAGCACTCGGCAGGCGAACACCGGGGAGCTGTTTTTT. Translating gives CASTRQANTGELFF. The full variable domain, in which reference TRBV2 and TRBJ2-2 provide the parts outside the CDR3, is EPEVTQTPSHQVTQMGQEVILRCVPISNHLYFYWYRQILGQKVEFLVSFYNNEISEKSEIFDDQFSVERPDGSNFTLKIRSTKLEDSAMYFCASTRQANTGELFFGEGSRLTVL.

The chain links TRBV2 to TRBJ1-1; TRBD1 agrees at 7 bases. The CDR3 runs to 14 residues. Germline-derived CDR1 and CDR2 are SNHLY and FYNNEI. V lost 6 bases and J lost 3; bases outside the gene matches: 7. The CDR3 sequence is CASSLTGHDTEAFF. CDR3 in DNA: TGTGCCAGCAGCCTGACAGGGCATGACACTGAAGCTTTCTTT.

This chain links TRBV6-5 with TRBJ2-1; 11 positions match TRBD2. This CDR3 is 15 amino acids long. V lost 4 bases and J lost 6; bases outside the gene matches: 5. Per germline, CDR1 MNHEY and CDR2 SVGAGI. The CDR3 DNA follows: TGTGCCAGCAGTTCAACTAGCGGGAGAATCAATGAGCAGTTCTTC. This sequence encodes CASSSTSGRINEQFF.

The rearrangement links TRBV9 to TRBJ2-1; a weak D match, TRBD2 (7 bases). Germline V gene data show CDR1 as SGDLS and CDR2 as YYNGEE. The CDR3 spans 17 residues. Trimming shortened V by 0 bases and J by 7 bases, and 20 bases separated the two germline ends. CDR3 region: CASSVGGFGGRENEQFF. For the CDR3, the DNA is TGTGCCAGCAGCGTAGGGGGCTTTGGGGGGCGGGAGAATGAGCAGTTCTTC.

This clone was picked up one time. V usage is TRBV27 and J usage is TRBJ1-2; 10 bases match TRBD1. The germline V gene encodes CDR1 MNHEY and CDR2 SMNVEV (reference sequence). Trimming removed 5 bases from V and 7 bases from J; junction bases left unmatched: 7. This CDR3 is built from 14 residues. The CDR3 spells CASSQTGGVGGYTF. CDR3 bases: TGTGCCAGCAGTCAGACAGGGGGCGTCGGTGGCTACACCTTC.